The entry below describes one TCR beta chain. In Seattle, patients joined the study during active infection and were tracked longitudinally. The record originates from a study of blood T cell repertoires in COVID-19. Study context: From the United States, Italy and Spain came samples of acute and convalescent COVID-19.

Produced via immunoSEQ multiplex PCR; TCRdb's table is partial and in-frame only. The data hold around 120,000 clones, with around 90% observed a single time. CDR1 is SGHTA, CDR2 FQGNSA, per germline. There are 15 residues in the CDR3. Trimming pared 4 bases from V and 5 bases from J, leaving 17 bases between. The V call is TRBV7-2, the J call TRBJ2-5; D is unresolved. Specimen: peripheral blood. The receptor's source is a woman aged 55-70 years with COVID-19, enrolled during active disease. CDR3: CASSYQSAPRETQYF. The CDR3 region has the DNA TGTGCCAGCAGCTACCAGTCCGCCCCGAGGGAGACCCAGTACTTC.